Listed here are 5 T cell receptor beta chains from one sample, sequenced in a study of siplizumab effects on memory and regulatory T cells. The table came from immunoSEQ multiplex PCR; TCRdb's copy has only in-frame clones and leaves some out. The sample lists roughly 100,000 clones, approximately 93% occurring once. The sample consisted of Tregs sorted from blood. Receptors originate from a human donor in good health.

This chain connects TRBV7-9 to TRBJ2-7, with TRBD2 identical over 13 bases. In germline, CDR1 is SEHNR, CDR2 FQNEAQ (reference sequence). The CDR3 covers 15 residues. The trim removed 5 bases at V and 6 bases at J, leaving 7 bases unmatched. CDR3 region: CASSVTGTSGTEQYF. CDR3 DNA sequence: TGTGCCAGCAGCGTAACCGGGACTAGCGGGACCGAGCAGTACTTC. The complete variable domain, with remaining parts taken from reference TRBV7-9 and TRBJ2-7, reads DTGVSQNPRHKITKRGQNVTFRCDPISEHNRLYWYRQTLGQGPEFLTYFQNEAQLEKSRLLSDRFSAERPKGSFSTLEIQRTEQGDSAMYLCASSVTGTSGTEQYFGPGTRLTVT.

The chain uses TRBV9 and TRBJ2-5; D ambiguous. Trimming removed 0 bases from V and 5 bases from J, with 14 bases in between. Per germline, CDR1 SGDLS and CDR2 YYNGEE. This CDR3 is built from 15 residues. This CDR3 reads CASSVVGWGTETQYF. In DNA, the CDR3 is TGTGCCAGCAGCGTAGTAGGGTGGGGTACGGAGACCCAGTACTTC. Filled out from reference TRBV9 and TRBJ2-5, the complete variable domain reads DSGVTQTPKHLITATGQRVTLRCSPRSGDLSVYWYQQSLDQGLQFLIQYYNGEERAKGNILERFSAQQFPDLHSELNLSSLELGDSALYFCASSVVGWGTETQYFGPGTRLLVL.

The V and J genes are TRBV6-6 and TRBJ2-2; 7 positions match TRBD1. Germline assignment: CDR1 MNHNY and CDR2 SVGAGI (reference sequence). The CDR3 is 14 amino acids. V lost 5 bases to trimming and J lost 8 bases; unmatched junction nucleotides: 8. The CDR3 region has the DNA TGTGCCAGCAGTAGGGACAGTAGGTGGGGGGAGCTGTTTTTT. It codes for CASSRDSRWGELFF.

CDR3 nucleotide sequence: TGCGCCAGCATCGGACAGGGTACTAACACTGAAGCTTTCTTT. Protein sequence: CASIGQGTNTEAFF. The J gene is TRBJ1-1, the V gene TRBV5-1, with 8 bases identical to TRBD1. The CDR3 has 14 amino acids. J was trimmed by 2 bases and V by 6 bases; bases with no gene match: 6. Germline assignment: CDR1 SGHRS and CDR2 YFSETQ.

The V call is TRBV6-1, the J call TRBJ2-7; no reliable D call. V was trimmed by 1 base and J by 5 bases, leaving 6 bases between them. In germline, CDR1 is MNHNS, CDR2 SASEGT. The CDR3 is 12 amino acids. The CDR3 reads CASSEVANEQYF. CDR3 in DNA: TGTGCCAGCAGTGAAGTGGCCAACGAGCAGTACTTC.